This is a list of T cell receptor beta chains from one sample in a study of cytomegalovirus exposure and HLA in healthy donors. TCRdb's table, derived via immunoSEQ multiplex PCR, lists solely in-frame clones and lacks some. The sample contains approximately 120,000 clones, just under 95% of which appear only once. Sequenced material: PBMCs. These receptors came from a woman between 18 and 29 years old in good health and CMV-seronegative. CDR3s leave out the opening cysteine and the closing phenylalanine or tryptophan.

j_call	v_call	cdr3_aa
TRBJ2-7	TRBV30	AWSGGQYEQY
TRBJ2-1	TRBV25-1	ASRTQGAVYNEQF
TRBJ1-4	TRBV6-5	ASSQQGVWEKLF
TRBJ2-7	TRBV27	ASSPQTSALSYEQY
TRBJ1-5	TRBV5-1	ASRQGTSSNQPQH
TRBJ1-3	TRBV6-5	ASSLGPASGNTIY
TRBJ1-1	TRBV2	ASRDRQGLNTEAF
TRBJ1-2	TRBV6-1	ATPGQYYGYT
TRBJ2-5	TRBV9	ASSAPGHRQETQY
TRBJ2-7	TRBV6-5	ASTPAGAYEQY
TRBJ2-3	TRBV7-6	ASSLGLAGDTQY
TRBJ1-5	TRBV5-1	ASSLGQNQPQH
TRBJ1-5	TRBV6-5	ASSYSKQMNQPQH
TRBJ1-5	TRBV19	ASSIGGRGGDNQPQH
TRBJ1-5	TRBV6-1	ASSEGTGFNQPQH
TRBJ2-7	TRBV6-1	ASSEAGRPFSYEQY
TRBJ2-7	TRBV6-1	ASSEGLASVVP
TRBJ1-1	TRBV7-9	ASSGRDTPTEAF
TRBJ2-2	TRBV28	ASSFPGQGKTGELF
TRBJ2-7	TRBV9	ASSPGTSGNHEQY
TRBJ1-1	TRBV9	ASSDAPGNTEAF
TRBJ1-5	TRBV4-1	ASSQWGTGDQPQH
TRBJ2-7	TRBV6-5	ASSYGQVSYEQY
TRBJ1-2	TRBV19	ASTLVAGLDGYT
TRBJ2-1	TRBV9	ASSVSGGTFNEQF
TRBJ1-2	TRBV9	ASSPRYDRVNGYT
TRBJ2-2	TRBV7-9	ASSTGQDLNTGELF
TRBJ2-7	TRBV6-1	ASRQGVNVYEQY
TRBJ2-3	TRBV13	ASSYGTSGTTDTQY
TRBJ1-5	TRBV19	ASSIPLGRYGNQPQH
TRBJ1-1	TRBV18	ASSEGQNTEAF
TRBJ1-1	TRBV2	ASRSGQEWAEAF
TRBJ1-1	TRBV6-6	ASIFGTGRNTEAF
TRBJ2-1	TRBV28	ASTELTSGPGNEQF
TRBJ1-2	TRBV4-1	ASSQDILNYGYT
TRBJ2-3	TRBV5-1	ASSPPSGGGITDTQY
TRBJ1-2	TRBV5-5	ASSPSAGQGHYGYT
TRBJ2-2	TRBV7-8	ASSNRRNTGELF
TRBJ2-2	TRBV4-1	ASSTAPWVDKTRTGELF
TRBJ2-1	TRBV19	ASSISFSYNEQF
TRBJ2-7	TRBV25-1	ASSEWGRKGLEQY
TRBJ1-2	TRBV18	ASSPQQGYDYGYT
TRBJ2-3	TRBV6-5	ASSGAGVTDTQY
TRBJ2-1	TRBV19	ASSTGLYNEQF
TRBJ2-7	TRBV29-1	SVGYSGQGTGEQY
TRBJ1-5	TRBV5-5	ASSSDREQPQH
TRBJ2-2	TRBV9	ASSPITGTGAGGELF
TRBJ2-7	TRBV10-1	ASSEAETYEQY
TRBJ2-7	TRBV7-8	ASSFGEDSYEQY
TRBJ2-5	TRBV6-1	ASSRGRGETQY
TRBJ1-5	TRBV13	ASSFGSGSGQPQH
TRBJ1-1	TRBV7-9	ASSLEANTEAF
TRBJ1-5	TRBV28	ASSSDRPQH
TRBJ1-2	TRBV28	ASHGRGQFYGYT
TRBJ2-2	TRBV6-1	ASSGPTSGRVDTGELF
TRBJ1-6	TRBV2	AILRLESNSPLH
TRBJ1-2	TRBV7-9	ASSLGYWAGLIGGDGYT